This TCR beta chain comes out of a study of vaccination and CD4 T cells after COVID-19. This clonotype was seen more than once but under ten times. Antigen specificity is unknown. The sample's treatment: roughly 10-day PBMC culture with coronavirus spike peptide pools or control peptides (ViraFEST assay). Prior to the COVID-19 pandemic (2011-2018), the unexposed donor's CD4+ T cells were collected. CD4+ T cells that had been cultured provided DNA sequenced with the Oncomine TCR Beta short-read assay. MiXCR, applied by TCRdb to the PCR reads, yields one record per CDR3 protein. The sample includes some 5,700 distinct CDR3 sequences, about two fifths of them seen just once. CDR1 and CDR2 from the germline V gene are SGHTA and FQGTGA. CDR3 length: 15 residues. Between the trimmed V and J ends, which lost 9 bases and 0 bases, there was a span of 15 bases.

J is TRBJ2-1 and V is TRBV7-3; D not certain. The origin of this receptor is a human donor in good health. Sequencing was performed on CD4+ T cells from blood, cultured in vitro. The CDR3 here is CASTPRRSSYNEQFF. The DNA of the CDR3 is TGTGCCAGTACGCCACGGCGCAGCTCCTACAATGAGCAGTTCTTC. The whole variable domain, remainder taken from reference TRBV7-3 and TRBJ2-1, is GAGVSQTPSNKVTEKGKYVELRCDPISGHTALYWYRQSLGQGPEFLIYFQGTGAADDSGLPNDRFFAVRPEGSVSTLKIQRTERGDSAVYLCASTPRRSSYNEQFFGPGTRLTVL.